This is a list of T cell receptor beta chains from one sample in a study of graft-versus-host responses after intestinal transplantation. No antigen is known for these receptors. Measured with immunoSEQ multiplex PCR; TCRdb has only the in-frame clones, and not every one. The sample yields roughly 80,000 clones, around 90% seen once. Sequenced here: unstimulated CD8+ T cells sorted from spleen or lymph node cells, sampled before transplant. The receptors originated from a human donor who was the organ donor for an intestinal transplant. The CDR3 runs from the conserved cysteine through the conserved F or W. The listing skips clone size in some rows; elsewhere it reads once, few, many or a size class.

size	V	J	CDR3
NA	TRBV27	TRBJ2-7	CASSISRGATEQYF
NA	TRBV2	TRBJ2-1	CASRGTSASSYNEQFF
NA	TRBV6-1	TRBJ1-2	CASSYEGYTF
NA	TRBV28	TRBJ1-2	CASSTRTGEPYGYTF
NA	TRBV28	TRBJ2-3	CASSGGLSPDTQYF
NA	TRBV4-2	TRBJ1-5	CASSGDTFSNQPQHF
once	TRBV19	TRBJ2-3	CASSMSGETDTQYF
few	TRBV6-6	TRBJ2-2	CASSQGNTGELFF
NA	TRBV4-2	TRBJ2-1	CASSQDGGRGGDEQFF
NA	TRBV6-5	TRBJ1-2	CASSPTGNYGYTF
NA	TRBV9	TRBJ2-1	CASSNIGGWDEQFF
few	TRBV28	TRBJ2-1	CASSEGTSLYNEQFF
NA	TRBV25-1	TRBJ1-1	CASSEFAGNTEAFF
NA	TRBV29-1	TRBJ2-7	CSAQGGVHYEQYF
NA	TRBV5-1	TRBJ2-2	CASSFRRSSAGELFF
NA	TRBV9	TRBJ2-1	CASSVLDSGYNEQFF
NA	TRBV27	TRBJ1-5	CASSPAGGMQPQHF
NA	TRBV5-1	TRBJ2-2	CASSLDRDGGELFF
once	TRBV27	TRBJ1-1	CASIGENTEAFF
NA	TRBV12-5	TRBJ2-3	CASGFSGDTQYF
NA	TRBV27	TRBJ1-2	CASSLSPGQEKGYTF
NA	TRBV7-8	TRBJ2-7	CASSLRGTYEQYF
NA	TRBV6-5	TRBJ1-2	CASSYGPWGLEYGYTF
NA	TRBV13	TRBJ2-3	CASSLWTEGTDTQYF
NA	TRBV11-2	TRBJ2-5	CASSSTGWGAQETQYF
NA	TRBV27	TRBJ1-5	CASSFTVAQPQHF
NA	TRBV4-2	TRBJ1-1	CASSQEAWSRGPEHLNTEAFF
NA	TRBV27	TRBJ1-1	CASSFQGAYTEAFF
NA	TRBV7-6	TRBJ1-3	CASSASMTRDTIYF
NA	TRBV5-1	TRBJ2-7	CASSLQGLAYEQYF
NA	TRBV4-1	TRBJ1-6	CASSQGNNSPLHF
NA	TRBV7-9	TRBJ2-3	CASSQSNTDTQYF
NA	TRBV30	TRBJ2-2	CAWSVIDINTGELFF
NA	TRBV7-2	TRBJ1-1	CASSRDRGEPNTEAFF
NA	TRBV6-1	TRBJ1-5	CASREQYSNQPQHF
NA	TRBV27	TRBJ2-5	CASSLFGPGTTGETQYF
NA	TRBV28	TRBJ2-7	CASSLLYMSKVGVGHYEQYF
NA	TRBV18	TRBJ1-3	CASSPRGFGNTIYF
NA	TRBV6-1	TRBJ1-1	CASRGTSEAFF
NA	TRBV5-1	TRBJ2-7	CASSLPGLYEQYF
NA	TRBV2	TRBJ2-3	CASSGGLREGVWSDTQYF
NA	TRBV6-5	TRBJ2-3	CASSFGTGKDTQYF
NA	TRBV7-9	TRBJ2-3	CASRPITGADTDTQYF
NA	TRBV4-1	TRBJ2-5	CASSQVPGRWETQYF
NA	TRBV7-9	TRBJ2-7	CASSPPRVGEQYF
NA	TRBV29-1	TRBJ1-1	CSVVTGNTEAFF
NA	TRBV5-6	TRBJ2-5	CASSPITDPLQETQYF
NA	TRBV5-5	TRBJ2-2	CASSPRRGWSSGELFF
NA	TRBV6-6	TRBJ2-7	CASSYETYEQYF